The 9 T cell receptor beta chains below were found in one sample sequenced in a study of cytomegalovirus exposure and HLA in healthy donors. PCR employed 60 Vbeta and 13 Jbeta primers. Produced via immunoSEQ multiplex PCR; TCRdb's table is partial and in-frame only. The profile covers around 100,000 clones, with around 69% appearing a single time and around 4.2% taken by the ten largest. Sequencing was performed on PBMCs. All receptors come from a young man in good health and CMV-seronegative.

The chain is built from TRBV6-5 and TRBJ1-2, with D hard to call. The CDR3 length is 15 residues. V was shortened by 0 bases and J by 3 bases, with 11 bases between the two germline ends. Germline loops: CDR1 MNHEY, CDR2 SVGAGI. The CDR3 is CASSYSIRGDYGYTF. CDR3 bases: TGTGCCAGCAGTTACTCGATCCGCGGAGACTATGGCTACACCTTC.

This clone was detected only a few times. This chain uses TRBV5-1 with TRBJ2-5; maybe TRBD2 (7 bases). Germline V CDR1 and CDR2: SGHRS, YFSETQ. With 4 bases removed from V and 5 bases from J, the gap between germline ends came to 18 bases. The length of the CDR3 is 15 residues. The CDR3 is CASSTGGSPGETQYF. CDR3 nucleotide sequence: TGCGCCAGCAGCACGGGGGGCAGTCCAGGGGAGACCCAGTACTTC.

V gene TRBV30 combines with J gene TRBJ1-4, with D possibly TRBD1 on 5 matching bases. There are 15 residues in the CDR3. The germline V gene has CDR1 GTSNPN and CDR2 SVGIG (reference sequence). Trimming shortened V by 7 bases and J by 8 bases, and 23 bases separated the two germline ends. This CDR3 is CALDPYGAGREKLFF. The DNA of the CDR3 is TGTGCCTTGGACCCTTACGGGGCAGGGAGGGAAAAACTGTTTTTT.

The rearrangement links TRBV15 to TRBJ2-1, with a weak D call TRBD1 (6 bases). Germline assignment: CDR1 LNHNV and CDR2 YYDKDF (reference sequence). The CDR3 is 15 residues long. V shed 5 bases and J shed 5 bases, with 16 bases lying between them. The CDR3 is CATSHRQVEDNEQFF. The CDR3 coding sequence is TGTGCCACCAGCCACCGACAGGTGGAGGACAATGAGCAGTTCTTC. Combining the CDR3 with reference TRBV15 and TRBJ2-1 gives the whole variable domain DAMVIQNPRYQVTQFGKPVTLSCSQTLNHNVMYWYQQKSSQAPKLLFHYYDKDFNNEADTPDNFQSRRPNTSFCFLDIRSPGLGDTAMYLCATSHRQVEDNEQFFGPGTRLTVL.

The V call is TRBV4-2, the J call TRBJ1-2, with TRBD1 matching over 10 bases. The CDR3 runs to 14 residues. The V gene end was trimmed by 6 bases and the J gene end by 3 bases; junction bases not matched to a gene: 4. Germline CDR1 is LGHNA and CDR2 is YNFKEQ. This CDR3 reads CASRLTGGDYGYTF. CDR3 bases: TGTGCCAGCAGATTGACAGGGGGCGACTATGGCTACACCTTC.

This clone was found a few times. The chain couples TRBV7-2 to TRBJ2-3, with D possibly TRBD2 on 6 matching bases. V was cut by 1 base and J by 6 bases, with 17 bases left in between. CDR1 is SGHTA, CDR2 FQGNSA, per germline. The CDR3 runs 16 residues. The CDR3 nucleotides are TGTGCCAGCAGCTTAGTAGCCGGGACTGAGGCTGATACGCAGTATTTT. Protein: CASSLVAGTEADTQYF.

V gene TRBV12-2 combines with J gene TRBJ2-7; TRBD2 reflects the table's D call only, with no check against the DNA. TRBV12-2 is given as a pseudogene. This CDR3 is 16 amino acids long. The CDR3 DNA sequence: TGTGCAAGTCACCAAAAAACCCTAAAGTTTCCTTACGAGCAGTACTTC. It yields the protein CASHQKTLKFPYEQYF.

This chain joins TRBV6-5 and TRBJ1-1; no reliable D call. The CDR3 spans 15 residues. Trimming shortened V by 0 bases and J by 4 bases, and 12 bases separated the two germline ends. Germline loops: CDR1 MNHEY, CDR2 SVGAGI. The chain's CDR3 is CASSYSREMATEAFF. The CDR3 coding sequence is TGTGCCAGCAGTTACTCGCGGGAAATGGCCACTGAAGCTTTCTTT.

This sequence joins TRBV6-5 and TRBJ2-7, with D maybe TRBD2 (5 bases). Germline V gives CDR1 MNHEY, CDR2 SVGAGI. V was shortened by 7 bases and J by 1 base, with 8 bases between the two germline ends. The CDR3 extends over 12 amino acids. DNA for the CDR3: TGTGCCAGCAAGGAGCGGTCCTACGAGCAGTACTTC. Its translation: CASKERSYEQYF.